Reported below is one T cell receptor (beta chain). The antigen remains undetermined. Library preparation tagged each individual cDNA molecule with a unique molecular identifier. TCRdb processed the RACE reads anew with MiXCR; each CDR3 protein has one entry. The data show some 57,000 distinct CDR3 sequences, around 9.5% seen once. The V end lost 4 bases, the J end lost 4 bases, and 15 bases lay between the germline ends. Germline-derived CDR1 and CDR2 are SGHTA and FQGNSA. This CDR3 comprises 15 residues. This entry is derived from a study of human T cells and chemical hapten exposure. Study-level findings and limits: Against controls, expanded TCRs gave rise to significantly more large CDR3 similarity clusters.

Time point described: patch test 2, 6 weeks after DPC sensitization. Indicated treatment: therapeutic diphenylcyclopropenone sensitization with weekly scalp DPC. This specimen was whole blood, taken in connection with sensitization to the hapten diphenylcyclopropenone (DPC). The source is a woman between 50 and 59 years old with alopecia areata. Some clones in this sample may be carry-over from other donors' samples. The rearrangement links TRBV7-2 to TRBJ2-3; D is unresolved. The CDR3 region has the DNA TGTGCCAGCAGCTCCTCGGCCAGGTTCGCAGATACGCAGTATTTT. Protein: CASSSSARFADTQYF.